This T cell receptor beta chain stems from a study of cytomegalovirus exposure and HLA in healthy donors. The germline CDR1 and CDR2 sequences are WSHSY and SAAADI. The CDR3 totals 16 residues. Trimming stripped 1 base from V and 2 bases from J, with 15 bases between. Use of 60 Vbeta and 13 Jbeta primers characterized the PCR. Generated by immunoSEQ multiplex PCR, the TCRdb table keeps only in-frame clones and is missing some. The sample has some 130,000 clones, 60% to 80% seen once; the top ten hold 4.2%. The sequenced material came from PBMCs. The TCR comes from a man between 50 and 59 years old in good health and CMV-seropositive. This rearrangement joins TRBV10-2 to TRBJ2-7; TRBD2 is a possible D gene (6 bases). CDR3 loop: CASSELSGVVTYEQYF. Written as DNA, the CDR3 is TGCGCCAGCAGTGAGTTATCGGGGGTAGTAACCTACGAGCAGTACTTC.